A single sample is the source of the 16 T cell receptor beta chains below, sequenced in a study of blood T cell repertoires in COVID-19. Clones were sequenced by immunoSEQ multiplex PCR, and TCRdb holds only the in-frame ones, with some missing. Of about 170,000 clones detected, 70% to 80% appear once; the ten largest clones hold under 20%. Sequenced input: PBMCs or T cells enriched from blood (not recorded which). The receptors derive from a woman between 65 and 79 years old in a cohort exposed to, infected with or recovered from COVID-19 (not recorded which).

This clone was seen only once. V gene TRBV7-2 combines with J gene TRBJ2-5; TRBD1 aligns across 7 bases. Trimming cost V 6 bases and J 2 bases; bases outside gene matches: 9. The germline CDR1 and CDR2 sequences are SGHTA and FQGNSA. The CDR3 contains 15 residues. Here the CDR3 DNA reads TGTGCCAGCAGACCCCGACAGGGATGGCAAGAGACCCAGTACTTC. Translating it yields CASRPRQGWQETQYF.

The V gene is TRBV24-1, the J gene TRBJ1-1; TRBD1 agrees at 7 bases. Looked up from germline, CDR1 is KGHDR and CDR2 is SFDVKD. With 3 bases clipped from V and 11 bases from J, the junction kept 8 bases outside the gene matches. The length of the CDR3 is 13 residues. CDR3 DNA: TGTGCCACCAGTGATGGCGGACAGGATAGGGCTTTCTTT. It is translated as CATSDGGQDRAFF.

This chain links TRBV28 with TRBJ1-3; possible D gene TRBD1, 6 bases. Germline V gene data show CDR1 as MDHEN and CDR2 as SYDVKM. V lost 7 bases and J lost 1, with 17 bases in between. The CDR3 runs to 16 residues. The CDR3 is CASIGGAGPSGNTIYF. The DNA of the CDR3 is TGTGCCAGCATTGGGGGGGCGGGACCTTCTGGAAACACCATATATTTT.

This chain uses TRBV27 with TRBJ2-1; D possibly corresponds to TRBD2 (5 bases). Trimming took off 7 bases at V and 6 bases at J, with 13 bases between the two ends. CDR1 is MNHEY, CDR2 SMNVEV, per germline (reference sequence). This CDR3 spans 13 amino acids. CDR3 amino acids: CASTPTGSNEQFF. CDR3 DNA: TGTGCCAGCACCCCAACTGGGAGCAATGAGCAGTTCTTC.

The V gene is TRBV2, the J gene TRBJ2-7; a weak D match, TRBD1 (5 bases). Germline assignment: CDR1 SNHLY and CDR2 FYNNEI. There are 13 residues in the CDR3. V was shortened by 8 bases and J by 6 bases, with 17 bases between the two germline ends. The CDR3 protein is CASRKGIVGEQYF. CDR3 sequence (DNA): TGTGCCAGCCGGAAGGGGATTGTCGGCGAGCAGTACTTC. Using reference TRBV2 and TRBJ2-7 for the parts outside the CDR3, the full variable domain is EPEVTQTPSHQVTQMGQEVILRCVPISNHLYFYWYRQILGQKVEFLVSFYNNEISEKSEIFDDQFSVERPDGSNFTLKIRSTKLEDSAMYFCASRKGIVGEQYFGPGTRLTVT.

In DNA form, the CDR3 reads TGTGCCAGCAGCACTATGGAACCATCCGGGACTAGCGGGAGCCATGAGCAGTTCTTC. Its translation is CASSTMEPSGTSGSHEQFF. The V gene is TRBV7-9, the J gene TRBJ2-1; 14 bases fit TRBD2. Losses at the gene ends were 5 bases for V and 8 bases for J; bases not matched to a gene: 17. The CDR3 loop spans 19 amino acids. Germline V gene lookup returns CDR1 SEHNR and CDR2 FQNEAQ (reference sequence).

This chain links TRBV5-1 with TRBJ2-2; possible D gene TRBD2, 6 bases. Per the germline V gene, CDR1 is SGHRS and CDR2 is YFSETQ. Trimming removed 4 bases at V and 5 bases at J, with 15 bases between. The CDR3 runs to 15 residues. The CDR3 DNA reads as TGCGCCAGCAGCCCCTCGGCGGGACGGACCGGGGAGCTGTTTTTT. Amino acid sequence: CASSPSAGRTGELFF.

In its sample, this clone was seen once. The rearrangement uses TRBV11-2 and TRBJ2-3; 8 nucleotides line up with TRBD1. CDR1 and CDR2 from the germline V gene are SGHAT and FQNNGV. J gave up 5 bases and V 5 bases, and 15 bases lay outside the gene matches. The CDR3 extends over 17 amino acids. The DNA of the CDR3 is TGTGCCAGCAGCCCCCTATCTTCTTTCGACAGGGGAGATACGCAGTATTTT. Amino acids: CASSPLSSFDRGDTQYF.

The chain has TRBV28 and TRBJ1-4, with 8 positions matching TRBD1. The CDR3 spans 14 residues. Germline V gives CDR1 MDHEN, CDR2 SYDVKM. The J segment lost 4 bases and the V segment lost 7 bases, leaving 5 bases of the junction unmatched. The CDR3 reads CASTLTGVNEKLFF. The CDR3 DNA reads TGTGCCAGCACCCTGACAGGGGTTAATGAAAAACTGTTTTTT.

This clone was found a few times. This chain joins TRBV6-1 and TRBJ2-5; TRBD1 matches 8 bases. Germline assignment: CDR1 MNHNS and CDR2 SASEGT. The CDR3 consists of 16 residues. The J segment lost 5 bases and the V segment lost 0 bases, leaving 8 bases of the junction unmatched. CDR3 sequence reads: CASSEAHSGTGETQYF. The CDR3 nucleotides read TGTGCCAGCAGTGAAGCGCATTCCGGGACAGGCGAGACCCAGTACTTC.

J is TRBJ1-1 and V is TRBV5-1; D is perhaps TRBD1 (6 bases). CDR1 and CDR2 (germline): SGHRS, YFSETQ. V gave up 3 bases and J gave up 6 bases, with 18 bases separating them. The CDR3 runs to 15 residues. CDR3 in amino acids: CASSYQGPGGAEAFF. The CDR3 DNA reads as TGCGCCAGCAGCTACCAGGGGCCGGGGGGCGCTGAAGCTTTCTTT.

This chain connects TRBV18 to TRBJ2-7; TRBD2 agrees at 12 bases. The CDR3 is made up of 15 amino acids. The J segment lost 6 bases and the V segment lost 3 bases, leaving 6 bases of the junction unmatched. Germline loops: CDR1 KGHSH, CDR2 LQKENI. The CDR3 nucleotides are TGTGCCAGCTCACCGCGACTAGCGGGAGAACGCGAGCAGTACTTC. Translating it yields CASSPRLAGEREQYF.

V usage is TRBV11-2 and J usage is TRBJ2-7; 10 bases are shared with TRBD2. CDR1 SGHAT and CDR2 FQNNGV come from the germline V gene. The CDR3 contains 15 residues. V lost 4 bases, J lost 2 bases, and 5 bases stayed unmatched. The CDR3 DNA is TGTGCCAGCAGCTCCTCCGGGACTAGCGCCTACGAGCAGTACTTC. This encodes CASSSSGTSAYEQYF.

The genes are TRBV7-8 and TRBJ2-1, with 8 bases identical to TRBD1. This CDR3 region has 16 residues. Germline CDR1 SGHVS, CDR2 FQNEAQ. The V and J ends lost 5 bases and 4 bases, in that order; junction bases with no gene match: 10. The CDR3 DNA reads as TGTGCCAGCAGCCTCCGGACAGGGTTAGTGTACAATGAGCAGTTCTTC. This gives the protein CASSLRTGLVYNEQFF.

The V call is TRBV2, the J call TRBJ2-7; 10 bases are shared with TRBD1. V shed 5 bases and J 3 bases; nucleotides not matched to a gene: 7. This CDR3 region has 15 residues. The germline V gene encodes CDR1 SNHLY and CDR2 FYNNEI. This chain's CDR3 is CASSQRGQGSYEQYF. The CDR3 DNA reads TGTGCCAGCAGTCAACGGGGACAGGGGAGCTACGAGCAGTACTTC.

Concerning this clone: This same CDR3 is encoded by further DNA sequences in the sample. This chain joins TRBV4-1 and TRBJ1-1; D is unresolved. The CDR3 runs to 14 residues. The V and J ends lost 0 bases and 4 bases respectively, with 9 bases between them. Germline lookup yields CDR1 MGHRA and CDR2 YSYEKL. The CDR3 sequence is CASSQEGRGTEAFF. DNA of the CDR3: TGCGCCAGCAGCCAAGAAGGCCGGGGCACTGAAGCTTTCTTT.